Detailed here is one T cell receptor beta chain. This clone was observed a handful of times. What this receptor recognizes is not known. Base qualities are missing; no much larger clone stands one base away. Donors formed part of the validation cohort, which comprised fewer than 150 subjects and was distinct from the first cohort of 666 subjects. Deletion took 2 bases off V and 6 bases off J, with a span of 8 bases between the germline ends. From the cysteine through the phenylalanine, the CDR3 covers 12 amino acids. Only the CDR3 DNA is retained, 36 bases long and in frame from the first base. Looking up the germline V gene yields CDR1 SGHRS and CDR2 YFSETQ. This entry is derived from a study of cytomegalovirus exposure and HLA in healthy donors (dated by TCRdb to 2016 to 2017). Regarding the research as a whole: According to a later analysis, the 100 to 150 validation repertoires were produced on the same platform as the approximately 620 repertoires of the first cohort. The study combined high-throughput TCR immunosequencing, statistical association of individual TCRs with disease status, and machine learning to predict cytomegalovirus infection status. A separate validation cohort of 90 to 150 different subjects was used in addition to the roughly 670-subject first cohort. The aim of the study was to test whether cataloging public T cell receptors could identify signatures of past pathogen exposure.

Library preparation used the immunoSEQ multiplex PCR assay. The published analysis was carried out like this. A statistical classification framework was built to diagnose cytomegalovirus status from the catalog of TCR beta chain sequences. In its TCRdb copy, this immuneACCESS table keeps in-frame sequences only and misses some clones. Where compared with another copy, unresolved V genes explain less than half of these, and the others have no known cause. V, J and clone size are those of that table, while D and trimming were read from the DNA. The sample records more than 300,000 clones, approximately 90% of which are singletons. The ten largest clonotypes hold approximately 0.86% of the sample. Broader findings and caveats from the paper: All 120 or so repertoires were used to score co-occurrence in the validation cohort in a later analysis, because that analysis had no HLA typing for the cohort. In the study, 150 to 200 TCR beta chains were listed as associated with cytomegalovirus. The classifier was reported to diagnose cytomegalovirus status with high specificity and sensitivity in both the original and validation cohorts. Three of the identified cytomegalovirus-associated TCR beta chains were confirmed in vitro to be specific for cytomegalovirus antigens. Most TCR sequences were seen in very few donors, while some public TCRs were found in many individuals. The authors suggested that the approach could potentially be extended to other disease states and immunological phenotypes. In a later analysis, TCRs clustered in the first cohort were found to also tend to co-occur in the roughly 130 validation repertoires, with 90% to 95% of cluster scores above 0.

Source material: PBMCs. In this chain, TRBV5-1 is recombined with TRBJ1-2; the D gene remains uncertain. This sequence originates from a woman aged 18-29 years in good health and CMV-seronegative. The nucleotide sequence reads TGCGCCAGCAGCTTCTTCGGGGATGGCTACACCTTC. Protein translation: CASSFFGDGYTF.